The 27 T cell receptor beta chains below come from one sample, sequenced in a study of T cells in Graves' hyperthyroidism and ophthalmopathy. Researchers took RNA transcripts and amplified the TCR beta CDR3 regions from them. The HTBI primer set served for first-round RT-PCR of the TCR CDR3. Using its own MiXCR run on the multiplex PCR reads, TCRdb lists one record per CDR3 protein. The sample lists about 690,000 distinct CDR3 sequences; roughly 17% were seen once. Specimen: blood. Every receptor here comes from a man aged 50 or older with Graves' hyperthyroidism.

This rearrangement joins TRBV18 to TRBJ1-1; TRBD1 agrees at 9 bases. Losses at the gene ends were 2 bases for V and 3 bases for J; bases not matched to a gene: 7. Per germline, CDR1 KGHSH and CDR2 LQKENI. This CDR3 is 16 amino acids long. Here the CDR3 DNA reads TGTGCCAGCTCACCAGGTACAGGGGGCGGTGACACTGAAGCTTTCTTT. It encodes CASSPGTGGGDTEAFF.

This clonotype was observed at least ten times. Here the CDR3 reads CATSDQGFYGYTF. CDR3 bases: TGTGCCACCAGTGATCAGGGATTCTATGGCTACACCTTC. This chain joins TRBV24-1 and TRBJ1-2, with D possibly being TRBD1 (5 bases). Germline V gene data show CDR1 as KGHDR and CDR2 as SFDVKD. The CDR3 contains 13 residues. V gave up 3 bases and J gave up 4 bases, with 8 bases separating them.

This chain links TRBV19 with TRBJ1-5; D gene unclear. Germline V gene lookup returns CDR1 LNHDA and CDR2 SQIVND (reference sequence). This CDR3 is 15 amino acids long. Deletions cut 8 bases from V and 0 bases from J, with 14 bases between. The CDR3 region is CASGPVIYSNQPQHF. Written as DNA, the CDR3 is TGTGCCAGTGGACCTGTGATCTATAGCAATCAGCCCCAGCATTTT.

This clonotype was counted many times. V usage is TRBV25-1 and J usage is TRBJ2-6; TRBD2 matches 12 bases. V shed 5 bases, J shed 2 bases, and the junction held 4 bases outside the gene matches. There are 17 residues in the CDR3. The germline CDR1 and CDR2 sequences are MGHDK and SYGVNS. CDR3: CASSLTSGSPGANVLTF. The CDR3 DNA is TGTGCCAGCAGTTTGACTAGCGGGAGTCCTGGGGCCAACGTCCTGACTTTC.

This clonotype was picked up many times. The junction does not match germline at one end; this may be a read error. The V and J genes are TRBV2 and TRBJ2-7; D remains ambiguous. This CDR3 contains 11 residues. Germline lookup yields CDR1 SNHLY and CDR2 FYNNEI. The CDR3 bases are TGTGCCAGCAGCGAAGTCTACGAGCAGTACTTC. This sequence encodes CASSEVYEQYF.

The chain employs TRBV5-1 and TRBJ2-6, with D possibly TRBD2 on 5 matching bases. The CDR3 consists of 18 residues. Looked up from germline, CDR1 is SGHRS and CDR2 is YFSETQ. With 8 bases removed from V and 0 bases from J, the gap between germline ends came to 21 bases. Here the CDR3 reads CARNYSSTACSGANVLTF. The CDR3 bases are TGCGCCAGAAATTATTCTAGCACAGCCTGCTCTGGGGCCAACGTCCTGACTTTC.

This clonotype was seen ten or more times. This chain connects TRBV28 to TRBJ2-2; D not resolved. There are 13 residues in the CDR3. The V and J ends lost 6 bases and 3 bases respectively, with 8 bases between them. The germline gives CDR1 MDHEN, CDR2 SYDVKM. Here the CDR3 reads CASRERHTGELFF. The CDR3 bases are TGTGCCAGCAGAGAGCGTCACACCGGGGAGCTGTTTTTT.

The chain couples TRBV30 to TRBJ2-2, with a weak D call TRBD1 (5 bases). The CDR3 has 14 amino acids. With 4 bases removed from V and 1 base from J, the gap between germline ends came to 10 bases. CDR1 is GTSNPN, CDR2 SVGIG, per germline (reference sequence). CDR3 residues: CAWKRGLNTGELFF. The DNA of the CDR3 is TGTGCCTGGAAAAGGGGTCTGAACACCGGGGAGCTGTTTTTT.

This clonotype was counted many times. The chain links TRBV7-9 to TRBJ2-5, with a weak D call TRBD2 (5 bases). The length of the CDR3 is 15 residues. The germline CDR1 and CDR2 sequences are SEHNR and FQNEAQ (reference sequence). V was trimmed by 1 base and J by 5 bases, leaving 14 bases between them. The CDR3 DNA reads TGTGCCAGCAGCTTAGGTCCCGAGGGAAGGGAGACCCAGTACTTC. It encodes CASSLGPEGRETQYF.

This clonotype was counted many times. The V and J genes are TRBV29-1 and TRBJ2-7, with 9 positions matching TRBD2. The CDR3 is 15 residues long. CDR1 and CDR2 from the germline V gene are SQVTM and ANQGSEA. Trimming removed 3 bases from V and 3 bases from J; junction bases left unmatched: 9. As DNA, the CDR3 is TGCAGCGTTGAGAGGGTAACAGCGGGAGGCTACGAGCAGTACTTC. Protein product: CSVERVTAGGYEQYF.

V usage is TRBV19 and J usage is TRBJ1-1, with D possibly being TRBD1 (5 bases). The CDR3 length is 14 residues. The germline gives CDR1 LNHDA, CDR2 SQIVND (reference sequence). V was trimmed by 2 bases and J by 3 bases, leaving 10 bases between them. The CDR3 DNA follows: TGTGCCAGTAGTATACAGGGACCGCACACTGAAGCTTTCTTT. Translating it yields CASSIQGPHTEAFF.

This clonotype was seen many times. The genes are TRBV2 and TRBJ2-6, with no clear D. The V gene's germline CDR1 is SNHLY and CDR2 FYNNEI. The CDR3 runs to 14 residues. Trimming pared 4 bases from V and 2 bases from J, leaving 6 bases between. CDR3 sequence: CASSVEAGANVLTF. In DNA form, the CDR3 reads TGTGCCAGCAGTGTGGAAGCTGGGGCCAACGTCCTGACTTTC. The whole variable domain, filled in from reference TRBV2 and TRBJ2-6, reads EPEVTQTPSHQVTQMGQEVILRCVPISNHLYFYWYRQILGQKVEFLVSFYNNEISEKSEIFDDQFSVERPDGSNFTLKIRSTKLEDSAMYFCASSVEAGANVLTFGAGSRLTVL.

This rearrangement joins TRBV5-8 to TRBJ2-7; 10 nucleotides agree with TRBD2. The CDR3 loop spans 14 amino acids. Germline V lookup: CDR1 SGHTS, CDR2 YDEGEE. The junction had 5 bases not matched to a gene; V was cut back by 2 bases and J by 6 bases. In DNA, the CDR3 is TGTGCCAGCAGCTTAGGACTAGCGGTGGCCGAGCAGTACTTC. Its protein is CASSLGLAVAEQYF.

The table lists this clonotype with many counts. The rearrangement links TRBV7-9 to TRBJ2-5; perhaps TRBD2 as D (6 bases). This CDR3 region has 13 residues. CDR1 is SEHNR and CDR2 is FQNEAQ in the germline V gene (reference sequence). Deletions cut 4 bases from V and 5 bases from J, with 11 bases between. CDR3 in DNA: TGTGCCAGCAGCTCGGGACTGCGGGAGACCCAGTACTTC. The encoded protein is CASSSGLRETQYF.

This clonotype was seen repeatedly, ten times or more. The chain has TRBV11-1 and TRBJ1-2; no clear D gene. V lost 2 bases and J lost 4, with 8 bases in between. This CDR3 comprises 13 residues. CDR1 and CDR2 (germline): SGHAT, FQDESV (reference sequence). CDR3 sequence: CASSLRPLYGYTF. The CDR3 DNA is TGTGCCAGCAGCTTACGGCCTCTCTATGGCTACACCTTC.

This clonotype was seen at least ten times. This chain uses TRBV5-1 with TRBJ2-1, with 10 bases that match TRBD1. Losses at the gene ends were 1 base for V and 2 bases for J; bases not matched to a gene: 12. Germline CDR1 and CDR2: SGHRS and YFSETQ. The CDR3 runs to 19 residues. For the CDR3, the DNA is TGCGCCAGCAGCTTGCGGCCCCGTCCCGGGACAGGGGCCTACAATGAGCAGTTCTTC. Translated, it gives CASSLRPRPGTGAYNEQFF.

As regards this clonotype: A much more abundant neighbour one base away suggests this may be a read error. The CDR3 coding sequence is TGTGCCAGCAGGGAGGACAGCTTAGGCAGTCAGCCCCAGCATTTT. It translates to CASREDSLGSQPQHF. The rearrangement uses TRBV2 and TRBJ1-5; TRBD1 is a possible D gene (6 bases). CDR1 is SNHLY and CDR2 is FYNNEI in the germline V gene. Trimming pared 6 bases from V and 6 bases from J, leaving 18 bases between. This CDR3 is 15 amino acids long.

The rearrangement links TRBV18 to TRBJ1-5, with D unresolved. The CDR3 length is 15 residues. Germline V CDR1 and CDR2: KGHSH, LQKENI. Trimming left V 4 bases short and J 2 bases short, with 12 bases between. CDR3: CASSQATYGNQPQHF. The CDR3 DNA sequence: TGTGCCAGCTCACAGGCGACCTACGGCAATCAGCCCCAGCATTTT. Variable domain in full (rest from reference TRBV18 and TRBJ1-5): NAGVMQNPRHLVRRRGQEARLRCSPMKGHSHVYWYRQLPEEGLKFMVYLQKENIIDESGMPKERFSAEFPKEGPSILRIQQVVRGDSAAYFCASSQATYGNQPQHFGDGTRLSIL.

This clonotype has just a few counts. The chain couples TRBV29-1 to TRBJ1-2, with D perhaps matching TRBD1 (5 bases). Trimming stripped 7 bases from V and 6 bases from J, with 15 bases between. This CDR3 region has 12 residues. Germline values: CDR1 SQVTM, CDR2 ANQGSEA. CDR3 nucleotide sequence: TGCAGCGGGTATCAGGGTGTTCATGGCTACACCTTC. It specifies CSGYQGVHGYTF.

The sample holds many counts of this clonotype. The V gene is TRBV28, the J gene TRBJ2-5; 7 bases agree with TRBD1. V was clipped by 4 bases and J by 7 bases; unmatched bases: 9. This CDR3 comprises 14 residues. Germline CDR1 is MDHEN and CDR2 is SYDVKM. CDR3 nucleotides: TGTGCCAGCAGTTCCTCGACAGGGCCATGGACCCAGTACTTC. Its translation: CASSSSTGPWTQYF.

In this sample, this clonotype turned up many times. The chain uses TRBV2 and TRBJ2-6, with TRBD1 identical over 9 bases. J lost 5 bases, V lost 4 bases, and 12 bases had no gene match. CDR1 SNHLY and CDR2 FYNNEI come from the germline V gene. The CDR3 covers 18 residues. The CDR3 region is CASSAEGQGSVWANVLTF. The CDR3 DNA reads TGTGCCAGCAGTGCAGAGGGACAGGGTTCCGTCTGGGCCAACGTCCTGACTTTC.

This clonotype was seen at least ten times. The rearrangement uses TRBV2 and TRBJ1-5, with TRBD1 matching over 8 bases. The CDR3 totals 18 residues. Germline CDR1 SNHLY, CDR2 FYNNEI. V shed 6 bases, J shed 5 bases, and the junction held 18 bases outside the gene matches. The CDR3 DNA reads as TGTGCCAGCAGGAAAATAGACTTAGGACAGGGTCATGATCAGCCCCAGCATTTT. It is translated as CASRKIDLGQGHDQPQHF.

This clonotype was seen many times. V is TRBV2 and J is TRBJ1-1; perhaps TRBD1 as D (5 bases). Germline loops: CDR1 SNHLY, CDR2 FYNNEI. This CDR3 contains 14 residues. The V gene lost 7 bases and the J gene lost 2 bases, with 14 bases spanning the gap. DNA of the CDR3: TGTGCCAGCATCGCTCAGGGTTTTAACACTGAAGCTTTCTTT. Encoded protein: CASIAQGFNTEAFF.

The CDR3 DNA sequence: TGTGCCAGTAGTATAGCCGCGAGCTCCTACGAGCAGTACTTC. It specifies CASSIAASSYEQYF. The gene calls are TRBV19 and TRBJ2-7; D remains ambiguous. This CDR3 is built from 14 residues. Trimming pared 1 base from V and 0 bases from J, leaving 7 bases between. Germline V gene data show CDR1 as LNHDA and CDR2 as SQIVND (reference sequence).

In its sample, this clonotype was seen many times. The CDR3, as DNA: TGTGCCAGCAGTTTATTTGGACTAGTAAATAAGAACGAGCAGTACTTC. Its protein product is CASSLFGLVNKNEQYF. The genes are TRBV28 and TRBJ2-7; 7 nucleotides line up with TRBD2. J gave up 5 bases and V 1 base, and 11 bases lay outside the gene matches. The CDR3 is 16 residues long. Germline V gives CDR1 MDHEN, CDR2 SYDVKM.

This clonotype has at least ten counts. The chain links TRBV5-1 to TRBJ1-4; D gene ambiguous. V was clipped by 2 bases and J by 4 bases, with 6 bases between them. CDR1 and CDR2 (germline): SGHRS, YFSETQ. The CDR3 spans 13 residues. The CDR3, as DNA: TGCGCCAGCAGCTTCCAGGTTAATGAAAAACTGTTTTTT. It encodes CASSFQVNEKLFF.

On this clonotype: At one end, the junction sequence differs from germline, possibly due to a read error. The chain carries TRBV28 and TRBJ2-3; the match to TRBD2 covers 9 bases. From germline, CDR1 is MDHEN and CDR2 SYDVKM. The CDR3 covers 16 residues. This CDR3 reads CACSLAAGGPTDTQYF. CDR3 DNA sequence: TGTGCCTGCAGTTTAGCCGCGGGAGGGCCAACAGATACGCAGTATTTT.